The 3 T cell receptor beta chains given below trace back to one sample, sequenced in a study of T cell changes during pregnancy in multiple sclerosis. Measured with immunoSEQ multiplex PCR; TCRdb has only the in-frame clones, and not every one. The sample consists of some 49,000 clones, 85% to 95% of them appearing once. The specimen was CD8+ T cells from peripheral blood mononuclear cells, collected in the first trimester of pregnancy. The source of these receptors is a female donor with multiple sclerosis, enrolled in a pregnancy study.

Here the CDR3 DNA reads TGTGCCAGCAGTTCCGTACAGGGGTTAGAAAACATTCAGTACTTC. This encodes CASSSVQGLENIQYF. The chain employs TRBV6-6 and TRBJ2-4; TRBD1 matches 7 bases. Germline CDR1 MNHNY, CDR2 SVGAGI (reference sequence). V lost 4 bases to trimming and J lost 5 bases; unmatched junction nucleotides: 8. This CDR3 region has 15 residues.

The chain couples TRBV11-2 to TRBJ2-7; 7 positions agree with TRBD2. This CDR3 is 17 amino acids long. Germline CDR1 and CDR2: SGHAT and FQNNGV. J gave up 4 bases and V 0 bases, and 12 bases lay outside the gene matches. The CDR3 protein is CASSLDSSSGRGYEQYF. The CDR3 coding sequence is TGTGCCAGCAGCTTAGATTCCTCTAGCGGTCGAGGATACGAGCAGTACTTC.

The chain carries TRBV7-2 and TRBJ1-2, with a weak D call TRBD1 (5 bases). This CDR3 comprises 13 residues. Germline V gene data show CDR1 as SGHTA and CDR2 as FQGNSA. V lost 5 bases and J 4 bases, leaving 11 bases between the germline ends. The CDR3 bases are TGTGCCAGCAGCGGGGGGACCTCCTATGGCTACACCTTC. This gives the protein CASSGGTSYGYTF. Drawing the rest from reference TRBV7-2 and TRBJ1-2, the complete variable domain is GAGVSQSPSNKVTEKGKDVELRCDPISGHTALYWYRQSLGQGLEFLIYFQGNSAPDKSGLPSDRFSAERTGGSVSTLTIQRTQQEDSAVYLCASSGGTSYGYTFGSGTRLTVV.